This record concerns one T cell receptor beta chain sequence. Its antigen is undetermined. Profiled with immunoSEQ multiplex PCR; TCRdb holds only in-frame clones, not every one. The table has some 150,000 clones, 70% to 90% seen once; the top ten hold 6.9%. Looked up from germline, CDR1 is LGHDT and CDR2 is YNNKEL (reference sequence). The CDR3 totals 15 residues. The germline V and J ends were trimmed by 0 bases and 2 bases, with 8 bases remaining between them. This specimen belongs to a study of T cell responses to AZD1222 COVID-19 vaccine. General study points: Seropositivity was recorded at baseline in only a handful of AZD1222 recipients.

This chain joins TRBV3-1 (or the pseudogene TRBV3-2) and TRBJ1-5; D not certain. This receptor was identified in an adult who had recovered from COVID-19. Sequenced material: peripheral blood, taken after recovery from COVID-19. DNA for the CDR3: TGTGCCAGCAGCCAAGATTTAGTCCGCAATCAGCCCCAGCATTTT. It yields the protein CASSQDLVRNQPQHF.